The 3 T cell receptor beta chains below come from one sample, sequenced in a study of blood T cell repertoires in COVID-19. Data came from immunoSEQ multiplex PCR; TCRdb stores just in-frame clones and leaves some out. Of 250,000 to 350,000 clones listed, around 87% are singletons. Sequencing was carried out using PBMCs or T cells enriched from blood (not recorded which). These receptors came from a woman aged 30 to 39 who had recovered from COVID-19.

The chain recombines TRBV11-2 with TRBJ2-1, with 8 bases lining up with TRBD1. The CDR3 runs to 16 residues. With V trimmed by 6 bases and J by 0 bases, 7 bases remained unmatched. Germline loops: CDR1 SGHAT, CDR2 FQNNGV. The DNA of the CDR3 is TGTGCCAGCAGATTCCACAGGGGGAGCTCCTACAATGAGCAGTTCTTC. It encodes CASRFHRGSSYNEQFF.

The chain couples TRBV11-1 to TRBJ2-5; perhaps TRBD1 as D (6 bases). CDR3 length: 15 residues. Germline V gene lookup returns CDR1 SGHAT and CDR2 FQDESV (reference sequence). V dropped 5 bases and J dropped 4 bases, with 17 bases sitting between them. DNA for the CDR3: TGTGCCAGCAGCCACCGAGGGGGTCCCGGAGAGACCCAGTACTTC. Encoded protein: CASSHRGGPGETQYF.

This clone was seen only a few times. V gene TRBV5-1 combines with J gene TRBJ1-2; TRBD1 matches at 7 bases. The J segment lost 3 bases and the V segment lost 4 bases, leaving 6 bases of the junction unmatched. This CDR3 contains 14 residues. CDR1 SGHRS and CDR2 YFSETQ come from the germline V gene. CDR3 protein: CASSRTGQDYGYTF. For the CDR3, the DNA is TGCGCCAGCAGCCGAACCGGACAGGACTATGGCTACACCTTC.